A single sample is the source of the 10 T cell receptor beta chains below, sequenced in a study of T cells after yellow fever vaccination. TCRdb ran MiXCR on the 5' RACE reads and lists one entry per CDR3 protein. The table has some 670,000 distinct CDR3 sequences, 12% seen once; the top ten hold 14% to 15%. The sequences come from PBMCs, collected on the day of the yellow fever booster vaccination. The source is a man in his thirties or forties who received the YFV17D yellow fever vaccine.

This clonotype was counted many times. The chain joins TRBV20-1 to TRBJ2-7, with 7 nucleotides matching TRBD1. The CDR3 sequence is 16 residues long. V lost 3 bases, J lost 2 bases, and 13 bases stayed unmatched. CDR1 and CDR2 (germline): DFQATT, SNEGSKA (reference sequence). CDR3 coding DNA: TGCAGTGCTAGTCTCCCGACAGGGAAAATAACCTACGAGCAGTACTTC. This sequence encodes CSASLPTGKITYEQYF.

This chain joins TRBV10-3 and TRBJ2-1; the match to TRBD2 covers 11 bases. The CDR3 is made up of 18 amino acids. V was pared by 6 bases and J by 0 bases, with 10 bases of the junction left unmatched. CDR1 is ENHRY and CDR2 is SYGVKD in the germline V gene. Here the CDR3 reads CAIREGLAEGSSYNEQFF. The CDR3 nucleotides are TGTGCCATCAGGGAGGGACTAGCGGAAGGTAGCTCCTACAATGAGCAGTTCTTC.

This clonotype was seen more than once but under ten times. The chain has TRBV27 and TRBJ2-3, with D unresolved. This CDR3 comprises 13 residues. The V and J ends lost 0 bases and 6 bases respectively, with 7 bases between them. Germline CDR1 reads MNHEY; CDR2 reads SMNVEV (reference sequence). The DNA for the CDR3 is TGTGCCAGCAGTTTATCGAATTTCGATACGCAGTATTTT. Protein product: CASSLSNFDTQYF.

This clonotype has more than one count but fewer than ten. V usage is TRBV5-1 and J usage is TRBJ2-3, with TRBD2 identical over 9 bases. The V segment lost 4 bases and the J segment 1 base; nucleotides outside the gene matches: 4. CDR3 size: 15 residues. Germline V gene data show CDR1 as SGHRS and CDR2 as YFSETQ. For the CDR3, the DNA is TGCGCCAGCAGCATTAGCGGGAGCCGCACAGATACGCAGTATTTT. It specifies CASSISGSRTDTQYF.

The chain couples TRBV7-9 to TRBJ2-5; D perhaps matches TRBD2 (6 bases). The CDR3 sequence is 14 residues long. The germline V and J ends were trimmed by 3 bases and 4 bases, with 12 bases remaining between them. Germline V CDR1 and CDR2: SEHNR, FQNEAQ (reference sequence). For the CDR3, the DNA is TGTGCCAGCAGCTTCTCGGTGGGGGGAGAGACCCAGTACTTC. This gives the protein CASSFSVGGETQYF.

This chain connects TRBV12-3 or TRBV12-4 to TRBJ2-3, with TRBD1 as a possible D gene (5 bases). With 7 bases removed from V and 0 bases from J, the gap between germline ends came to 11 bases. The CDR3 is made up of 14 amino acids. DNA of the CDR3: TGTGCCAGCACCTCAGGGCTAAGCACAGATACGCAGTATTTT. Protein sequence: CASTSGLSTDTQYF.

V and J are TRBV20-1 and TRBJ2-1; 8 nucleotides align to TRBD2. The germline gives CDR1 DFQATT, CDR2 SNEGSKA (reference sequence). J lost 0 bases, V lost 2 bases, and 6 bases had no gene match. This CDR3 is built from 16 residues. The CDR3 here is CSARNKLAASYNEQFF. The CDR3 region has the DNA TGCAGTGCTAGAAATAAACTAGCGGCCTCCTACAATGAGCAGTTCTTC.

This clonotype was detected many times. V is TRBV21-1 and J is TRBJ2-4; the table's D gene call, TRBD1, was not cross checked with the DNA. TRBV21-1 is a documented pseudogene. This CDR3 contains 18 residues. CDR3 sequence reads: CASSKGGTLGLAKNIQYF. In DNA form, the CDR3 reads TGTGCCAGCAGCAAAGGGGGCACGCTGGGCCTGGCCAAAAACATTCAGTACTTC.

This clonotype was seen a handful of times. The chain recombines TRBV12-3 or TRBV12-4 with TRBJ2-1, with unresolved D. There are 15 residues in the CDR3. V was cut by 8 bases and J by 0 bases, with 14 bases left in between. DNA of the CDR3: TGTGCCAGCCACAATAATGAGGTCTCCTACAATGAGCAGTTCTTC. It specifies CASHNNEVSYNEQFF.

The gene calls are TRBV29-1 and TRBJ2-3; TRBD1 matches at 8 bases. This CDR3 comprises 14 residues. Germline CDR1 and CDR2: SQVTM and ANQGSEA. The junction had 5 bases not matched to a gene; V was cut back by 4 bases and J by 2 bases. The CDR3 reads CSVATRGPTDTQYF. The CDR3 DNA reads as TGCAGCGTTGCAACCAGGGGGCCCACAGATACGCAGTATTTT.